This T cell receptor beta chain was profiled in a study of blood T cells in healthy people across ages. Study results and caveats: Not knowing donor CMV status may have confounded expanded clonotype changes.

The CDR3 has 12 amino acids. The germline CDR1 and CDR2 sequences are DFQATT and SNEGSKA (reference sequence). With 6 bases removed from V and 8 bases from J, the gap between germline ends came to 14 bases. Turning to this clonotype: What it recognizes is unknown.

A second about 6 to 12 cycle PCR used barcoded and J-beta primers. MiXCR was run by TCRdb on the 5' RACE reads, yielding one entry per CDR3 protein. Here the sample spans over a million distinct CDR3 sequences, around 43% being singletons. The J gene is TRBJ2-1, the V gene TRBV20-1; D possibly corresponds to TRBD2 (6 bases). The sequenced material came from blood. The receptor's source is an older woman in good health. The CDR3 reads CSAPGGFYEQFF. The CDR3 bases are TGCAGTGCCCCCGGAGGGTTTTATGAGCAGTTCTTC.